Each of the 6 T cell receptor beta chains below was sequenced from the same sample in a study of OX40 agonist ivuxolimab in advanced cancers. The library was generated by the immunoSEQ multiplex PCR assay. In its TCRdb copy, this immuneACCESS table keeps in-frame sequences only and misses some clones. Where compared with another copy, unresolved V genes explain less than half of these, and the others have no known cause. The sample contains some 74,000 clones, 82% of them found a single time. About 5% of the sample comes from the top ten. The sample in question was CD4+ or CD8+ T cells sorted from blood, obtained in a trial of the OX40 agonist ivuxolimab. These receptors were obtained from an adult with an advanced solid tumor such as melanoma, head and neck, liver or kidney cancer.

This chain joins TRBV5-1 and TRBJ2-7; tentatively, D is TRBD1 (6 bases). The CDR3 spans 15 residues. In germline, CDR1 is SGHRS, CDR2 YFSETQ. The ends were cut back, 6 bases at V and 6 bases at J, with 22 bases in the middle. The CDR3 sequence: CASNPGTNSLGEQYF. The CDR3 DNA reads TGCGCCAGCAACCCCGGGACAAACTCTCTTGGCGAGCAGTACTTC.

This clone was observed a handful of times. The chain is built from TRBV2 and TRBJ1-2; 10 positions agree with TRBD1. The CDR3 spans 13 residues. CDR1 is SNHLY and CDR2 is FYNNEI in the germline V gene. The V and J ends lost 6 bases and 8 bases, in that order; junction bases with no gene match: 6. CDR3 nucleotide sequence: TGTGCCAGCAGGGAGGGACAGGGGATCGGCTACACCTTC. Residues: CASREGQGIGYTF. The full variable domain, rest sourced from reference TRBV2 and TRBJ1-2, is EPEVTQTPSHQVTQMGQEVILRCVPISNHLYFYWYRQILGQKVEFLVSFYNNEISEKSEIFDDQFSVERPDGSNFTLKIRSTKLEDSAMYFCASREGQGIGYTFGSGTRLTVV.

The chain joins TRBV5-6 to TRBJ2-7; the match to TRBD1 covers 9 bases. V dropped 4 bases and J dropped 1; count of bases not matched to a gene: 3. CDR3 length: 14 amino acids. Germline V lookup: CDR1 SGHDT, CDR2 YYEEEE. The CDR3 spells CASSRDRGSYEQYF. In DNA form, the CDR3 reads TGTGCCAGCAGCAGAGACAGGGGGTCCTACGAGCAGTACTTC.

CDR3: CAISEWGLAGGGEQFF. The CDR3 DNA reads TGTGCCATCAGTGAGTGGGGACTAGCGGGGGGTGGTGAGCAGTTCTTC. The V call is TRBV10-3, the J call TRBJ2-1; 15 nucleotides line up with TRBD2. Trimming took 1 base from V and 9 from J; bases not matched to a gene: 4. Germline CDR1 ENHRY, CDR2 SYGVKD. The CDR3 consists of 16 residues.

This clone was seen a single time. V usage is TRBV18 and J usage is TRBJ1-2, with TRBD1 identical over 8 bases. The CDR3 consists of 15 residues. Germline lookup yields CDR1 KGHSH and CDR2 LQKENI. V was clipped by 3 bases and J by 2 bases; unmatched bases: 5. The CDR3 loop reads CASSPAAGGNYGYTF. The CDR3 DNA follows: TGTGCCAGCTCACCGGCAGCAGGGGGCAACTATGGCTACACCTTC. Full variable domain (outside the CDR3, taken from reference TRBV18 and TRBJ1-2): NAGVMQNPRHLVRRRGQEARLRCSPMKGHSHVYWYRQLPEEGLKFMVYLQKENIIDESGMPKERFSAEFPKEGPSILRIQQVVRGDSAAYFCASSPAAGGNYGYTFGSGTRLTVV.

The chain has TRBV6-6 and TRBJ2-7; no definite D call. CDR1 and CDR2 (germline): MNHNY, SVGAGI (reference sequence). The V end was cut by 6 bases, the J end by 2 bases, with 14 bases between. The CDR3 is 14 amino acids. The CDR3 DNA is TGTGCCAGCAGAACCTCAGAAGGCCCCTACGAGCAGTACTTC. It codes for CASRTSEGPYEQYF.